These T cell receptor beta chains were read from a single sample in a study of identical twins. One entry per CDR3 protein, called by TCRdb with MiXCR from the 5' RACE reads. The sample gives approximately 680,000 distinct CDR3 sequences, roughly 7.1% of which show up once; over 1.5% is in the top ten. These data are also associated with another study on yellow fever vaccine responses in identical twins.

Specimen: PBMCs. These receptors came from a woman aged 18 to 35 in good health. Both conserved end residues are part of each CDR3. A D gene is named only where the DNA matches it firmly.

cdr3_aa v_call d_call
CASSQGSSTGGKEQFF TRBV3-1 TRBD1
CASEPGQGSEQYF TRBV5-1 TRBD1
CASSLHTGGETQYF TRBV5-1 TRBD1
CASSFSRGNTDTQYF TRBV28 TRBD1
CASTATMAELLDEQFF TRBV5-1 NA
CATSRVGPASTDTQYF TRBV15 NA
CASSLEGDNEKLFF TRBV5-1 NA
CASSAKTSGRAGEQYF TRBV5-1 TRBD2
CASSQVAGPSEQFF TRBV4-1 NA
CSARSQRVYTGELFF TRBV20-1 NA
CASSYTGATNEKLFF TRBV11-2 NA
CASSLVQDHEQYF TRBV11-2 NA
CASLEVGHNEQFF TRBV19 NA
CASGYPGLSSSYNEQFF TRBV6-5 NA
CASSSITAGGPYEQYF TRBV27 TRBD2
CASNTGTGENIQYF TRBV5-1 TRBD1
CASRKTGLHNEQFF TRBV7-2 NA
CASRPRDRGPDEQFF TRBV6-1 TRBD1
CASSPADEKLFF TRBV4-2 NA
CASRQQGHTQYF TRBV12-3/TRBV12-4 NA
CASSGSGGSRELFF TRBV9 TRBD2
CASSHPGGNQPQHF TRBV4-1 NA
CATSRLAGAQTFTDTQYF TRBV15 TRBD2
CASSPIQGRAEAFF TRBV5-1 NA
CASSLAGVFQETQYF TRBV11-2 NA
CASSSGTGPLEEQFF TRBV7-9 TRBD1
CARLTRWTF TRBV5-1 NA
CASSGRGRPDTQYF TRBV2 NA
CASSSSGAGYEQYF TRBV12-3/TRBV12-4 TRBD2
CASSRTGGLEKLFF TRBV7-9 TRBD1
CASSPPRGLWAFTDTQYF TRBV18 NA
CASSFPALAGVETQYF TRBV11-3 TRBD2
CASRPEVGGQGDTGELFF TRBV7-6 TRBD1
CASSHSRTGGSTEAFF TRBV4-1 TRBD1
CATGPNTPGTGELFF TRBV5-1 NA
CASSAGQGAPGELFF TRBV9 TRBD1
CASSSPPGSGSHDEQYF TRBV28 TRBD2
CAISESMRTSNQPQHF TRBV10-3 NA
CAISGRLAGVGDTQYF TRBV10-3 TRBD2
CASRPQGGSGQSTDTQYF TRBV28 NA
CASTPRGGINEQFF TRBV3-1 TRBD2
CASSLRSSSYNSPLHF TRBV28 NA
CASSELQNSGGYNEQFF TRBV25-1 TRBD2
CASSLRTGTDGELFF TRBV4-1 TRBD1
CSSSQVSGRGYTF TRBV14 NA
CASSQGFTIYF TRBV12-3/TRBV12-4 NA
CASSPSGTGFMNTEAFF TRBV7-8 TRBD1
CASSQQFDGAEVSYNEQFF TRBV3-1 NA
CAIRPGENTGELFF TRBV6-1 NA
CATSDLGRGKTFF TRBV24-1 NA
CSVDSGTVNTEAFF TRBV29-1 NA
CASSQGTGSGSSEAFF TRBV14 NA
CSATRLAGGTGELFF TRBV20-1 TRBD2
CASAVQSTGELFF TRBV6-6 NA
CSARDRGVNQPQHF TRBV20-1 NA
CASSLVATRGGQGNTGELFF TRBV5-1 TRBD1
CASSLASGTVEQYF TRBV7-9 NA
CASGLAPDRTGELFF TRBV12-5 NA
CASSMDRYYEQYF TRBV5-5 TRBD1
CASSPDRVEQFF TRBV12-3/TRBV12-4 TRBD1